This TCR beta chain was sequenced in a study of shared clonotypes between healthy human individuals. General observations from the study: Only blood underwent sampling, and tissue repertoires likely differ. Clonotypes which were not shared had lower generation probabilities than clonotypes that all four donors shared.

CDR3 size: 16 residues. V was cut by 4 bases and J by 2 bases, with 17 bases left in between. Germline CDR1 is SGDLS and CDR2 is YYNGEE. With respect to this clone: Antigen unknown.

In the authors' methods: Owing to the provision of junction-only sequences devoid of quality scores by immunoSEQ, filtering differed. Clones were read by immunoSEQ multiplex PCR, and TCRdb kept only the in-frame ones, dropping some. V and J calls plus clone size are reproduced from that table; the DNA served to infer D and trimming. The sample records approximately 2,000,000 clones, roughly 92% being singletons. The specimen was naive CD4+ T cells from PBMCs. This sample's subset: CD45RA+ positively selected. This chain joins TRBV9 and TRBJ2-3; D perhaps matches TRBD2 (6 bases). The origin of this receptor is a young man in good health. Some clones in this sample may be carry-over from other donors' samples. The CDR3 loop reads CASSLTSPTYTDTQYF. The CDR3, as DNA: TGTGCCAGCAGCCTTACTAGCCCCACCTACACAGATACGCAGTATTTT.